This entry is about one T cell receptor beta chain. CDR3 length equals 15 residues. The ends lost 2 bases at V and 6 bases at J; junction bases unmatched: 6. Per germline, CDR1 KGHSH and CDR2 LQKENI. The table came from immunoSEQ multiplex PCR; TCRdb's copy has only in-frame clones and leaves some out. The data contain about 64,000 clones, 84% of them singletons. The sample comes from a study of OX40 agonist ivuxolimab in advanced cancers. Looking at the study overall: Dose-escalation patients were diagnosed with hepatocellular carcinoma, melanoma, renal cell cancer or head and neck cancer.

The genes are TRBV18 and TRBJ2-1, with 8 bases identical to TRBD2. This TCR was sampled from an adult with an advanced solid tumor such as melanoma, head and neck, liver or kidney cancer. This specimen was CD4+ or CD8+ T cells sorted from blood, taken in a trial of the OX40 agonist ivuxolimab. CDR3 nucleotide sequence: TGTGCCAGCTCACCAGGGACTAGGGGGGTCAATGAGCAGTTCTTC. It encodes CASSPGTRGVNEQFF.